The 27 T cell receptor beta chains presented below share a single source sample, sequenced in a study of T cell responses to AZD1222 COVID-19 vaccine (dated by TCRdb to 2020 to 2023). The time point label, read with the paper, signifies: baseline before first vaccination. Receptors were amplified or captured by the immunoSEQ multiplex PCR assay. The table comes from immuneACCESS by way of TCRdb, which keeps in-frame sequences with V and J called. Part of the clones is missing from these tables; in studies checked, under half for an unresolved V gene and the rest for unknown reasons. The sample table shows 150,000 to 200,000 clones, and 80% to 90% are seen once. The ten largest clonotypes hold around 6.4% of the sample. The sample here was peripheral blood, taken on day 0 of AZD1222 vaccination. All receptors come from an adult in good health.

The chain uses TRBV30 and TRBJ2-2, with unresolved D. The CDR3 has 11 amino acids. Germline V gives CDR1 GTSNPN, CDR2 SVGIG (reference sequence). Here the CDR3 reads CASAPGRELFF. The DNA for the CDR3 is TGTGCTTCCGCCCCCGGCCGCGAGCTGTTTTTT.

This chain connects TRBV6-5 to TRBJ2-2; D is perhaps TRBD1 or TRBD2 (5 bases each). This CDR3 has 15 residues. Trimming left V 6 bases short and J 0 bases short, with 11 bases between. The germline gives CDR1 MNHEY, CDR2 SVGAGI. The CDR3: CASRGTVANTGELFF. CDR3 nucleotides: TGTGCCAGCAGGGGGACGGTTGCGAACACCGGGGAGCTGTTTTTT.

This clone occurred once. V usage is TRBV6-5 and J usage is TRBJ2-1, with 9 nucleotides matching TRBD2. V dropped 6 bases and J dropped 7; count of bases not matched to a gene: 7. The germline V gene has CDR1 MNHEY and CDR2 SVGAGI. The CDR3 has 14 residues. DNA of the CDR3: TGTGCCAGCAGATCGGGGACTAGCCTTAATGAGCAGTTCTTC. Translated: CASRSGTSLNEQFF.

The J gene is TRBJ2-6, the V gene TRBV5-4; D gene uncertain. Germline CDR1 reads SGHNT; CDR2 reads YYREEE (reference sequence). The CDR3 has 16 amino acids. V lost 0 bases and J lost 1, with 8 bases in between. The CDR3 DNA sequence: TGTGCCAGCAGCTTGGGCAGGAATTCTGGGGCCAACGTCCTGACTTTC. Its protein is CASSLGRNSGANVLTF.

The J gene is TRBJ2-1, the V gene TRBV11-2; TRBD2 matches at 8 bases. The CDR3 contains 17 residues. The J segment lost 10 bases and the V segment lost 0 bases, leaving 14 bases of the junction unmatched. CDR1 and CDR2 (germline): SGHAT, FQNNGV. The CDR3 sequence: CASSLDLSGRASSEQFF. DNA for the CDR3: TGTGCCAGCAGCTTAGATCTAAGCGGGAGAGCTAGCTCCGAGCAGTTCTTC. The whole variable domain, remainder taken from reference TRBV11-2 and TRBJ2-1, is EAGVAQSPRYKIIEKRQSVAFWCNPISGHATLYWYQQILGQGPKLLIQFQNNGVVDDSQLPKDRFSAERLKGVDSTLKIQPAKLEDSAVYLCASSLDLSGRASSEQFFGPGTRLTVL.

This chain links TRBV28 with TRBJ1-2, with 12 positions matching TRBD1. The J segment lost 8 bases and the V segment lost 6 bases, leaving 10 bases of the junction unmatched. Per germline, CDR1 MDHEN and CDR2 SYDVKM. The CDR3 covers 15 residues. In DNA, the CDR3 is TGTGCCAGCAGAACACCGGGACAGGGGGCGGAAGGCTACACCTTC. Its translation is CASRTPGQGAEGYTF.

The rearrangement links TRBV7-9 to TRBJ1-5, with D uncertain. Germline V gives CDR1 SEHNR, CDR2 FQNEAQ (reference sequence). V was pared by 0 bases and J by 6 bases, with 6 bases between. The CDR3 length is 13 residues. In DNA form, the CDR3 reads TGTGCCAGCAGCTTAGCGGCGGTTCAGCCCCAGCATTTT. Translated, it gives CASSLAAVQPQHF.

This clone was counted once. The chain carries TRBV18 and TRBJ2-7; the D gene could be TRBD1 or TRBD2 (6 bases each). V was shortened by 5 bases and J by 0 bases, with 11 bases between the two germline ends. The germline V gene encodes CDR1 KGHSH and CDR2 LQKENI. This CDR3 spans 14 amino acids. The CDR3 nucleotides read TGTGCCAGCTCAAAGGGGGGAAGCTCCTACGAGCAGTACTTC. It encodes CASSKGGSSYEQYF.

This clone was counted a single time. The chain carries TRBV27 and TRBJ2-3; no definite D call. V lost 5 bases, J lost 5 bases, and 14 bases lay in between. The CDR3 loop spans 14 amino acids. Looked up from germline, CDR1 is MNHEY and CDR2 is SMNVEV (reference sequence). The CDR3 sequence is CASSRPFPGDTQYF. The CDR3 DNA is TGTGCCAGCAGTCGACCCTTCCCTGGAGATACGCAGTATTTT.

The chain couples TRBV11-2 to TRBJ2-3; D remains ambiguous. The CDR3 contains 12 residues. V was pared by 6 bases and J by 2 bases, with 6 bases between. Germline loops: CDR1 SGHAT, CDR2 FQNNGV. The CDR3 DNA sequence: TGTGCCAGCAGAGAAATCACAGATACGCAGTATTTT. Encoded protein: CASREITDTQYF.

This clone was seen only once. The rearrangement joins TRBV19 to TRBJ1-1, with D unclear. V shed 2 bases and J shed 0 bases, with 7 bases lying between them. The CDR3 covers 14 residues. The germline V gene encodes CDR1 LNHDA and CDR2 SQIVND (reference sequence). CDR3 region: CASSILGVNTEAFF. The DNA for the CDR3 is TGTGCCAGTAGTATACTCGGGGTGAACACTGAAGCTTTCTTT. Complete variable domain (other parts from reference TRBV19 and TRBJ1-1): DGGITQSPKYLFRKEGQNVTLSCEQNLNHDAMYWYRQDPGQGLRLIYYSQIVNDFQKGDIAEGYSVSREKKESFPLTVTSAQKNPTAFYLCASSILGVNTEAFFGQGTRLTVV.

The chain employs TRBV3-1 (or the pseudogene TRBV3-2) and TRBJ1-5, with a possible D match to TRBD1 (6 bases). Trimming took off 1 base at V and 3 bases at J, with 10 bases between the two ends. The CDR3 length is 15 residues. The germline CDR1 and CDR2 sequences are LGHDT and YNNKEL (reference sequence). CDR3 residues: CASSQGGGPNQPQHF. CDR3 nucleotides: TGTGCCAGCAGCCAAGGGGGGGGGCCCAATCAGCCCCAGCATTTT.

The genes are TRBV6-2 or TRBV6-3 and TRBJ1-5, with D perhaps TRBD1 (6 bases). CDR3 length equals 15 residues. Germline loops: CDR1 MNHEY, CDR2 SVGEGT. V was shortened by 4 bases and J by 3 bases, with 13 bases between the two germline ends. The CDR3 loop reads CASSFFQGNNQPQHF. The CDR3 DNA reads TGTGCCAGCAGTTTTTTTCAGGGGAACAATCAGCCCCAGCATTTT.

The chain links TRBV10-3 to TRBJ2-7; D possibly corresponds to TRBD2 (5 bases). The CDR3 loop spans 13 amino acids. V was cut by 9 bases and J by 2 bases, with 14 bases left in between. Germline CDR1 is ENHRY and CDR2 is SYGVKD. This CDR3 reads CAISRGSAYEQYF. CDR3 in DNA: TGTGCCATTAGCCGGGGTTCAGCCTACGAGCAGTACTTC.

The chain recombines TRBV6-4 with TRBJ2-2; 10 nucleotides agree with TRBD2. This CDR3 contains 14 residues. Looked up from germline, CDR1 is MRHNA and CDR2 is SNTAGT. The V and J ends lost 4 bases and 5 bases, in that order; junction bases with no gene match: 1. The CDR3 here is CASSVLAGTGELFF. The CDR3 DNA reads TGTGCCAGCAGTGTACTAGCGGGAACCGGGGAGCTGTTTTTT.

In nucleotides, the CDR3 is TGTGCCAGCAGCCAAGTTTTCGACTGGACAAACGGGTCCTACGAGCAGTACTTC. It translates to CASSQVFDWTNGSYEQYF. The chain joins TRBV3-1 (or the pseudogene TRBV3-2) to TRBJ2-7; weak D call: TRBD1 (5 bases). CDR1 LGHDT and CDR2 YNNKEL come from the germline V gene (reference sequence). Trimming took 1 base from V and 1 from J, leaving 20 bases between them. The CDR3 has 18 residues.

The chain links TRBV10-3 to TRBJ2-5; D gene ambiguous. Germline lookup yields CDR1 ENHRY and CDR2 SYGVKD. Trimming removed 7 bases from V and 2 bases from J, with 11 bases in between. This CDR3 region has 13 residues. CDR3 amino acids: CAINRQIQETQYF. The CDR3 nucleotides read TGTGCCATCAATCGACAAATTCAAGAGACCCAGTACTTC.

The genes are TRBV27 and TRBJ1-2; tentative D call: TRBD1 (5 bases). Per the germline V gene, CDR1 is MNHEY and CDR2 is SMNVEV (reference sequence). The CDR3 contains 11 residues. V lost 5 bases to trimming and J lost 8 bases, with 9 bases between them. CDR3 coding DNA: TGTGCCAGCAGTCAGGGTTGGGGCTACACCTTC. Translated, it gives CASSQGWGYTF.

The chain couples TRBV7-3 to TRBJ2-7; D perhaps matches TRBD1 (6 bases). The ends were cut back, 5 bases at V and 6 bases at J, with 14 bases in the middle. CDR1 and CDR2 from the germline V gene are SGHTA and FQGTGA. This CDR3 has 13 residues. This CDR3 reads CASSDGTPSEQYF. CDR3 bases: TGTGCCAGCAGCGATGGGACACCGAGCGAGCAGTACTTC. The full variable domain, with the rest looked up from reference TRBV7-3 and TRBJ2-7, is GAGVSQTPSNKVTEKGKYVELRCDPISGHTALYWYRQSLGQGPEFLIYFQGTGAADDSGLPNDRFFAVRPEGSVSTLKIQRTERGDSAVYLCASSDGTPSEQYFGPGTRLTVT.

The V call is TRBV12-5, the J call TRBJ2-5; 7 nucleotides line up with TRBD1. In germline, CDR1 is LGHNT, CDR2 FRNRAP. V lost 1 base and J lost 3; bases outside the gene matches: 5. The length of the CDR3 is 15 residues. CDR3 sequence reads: CASGLGGGREETQYF. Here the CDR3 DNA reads TGTGCTAGTGGTTTGGGAGGGGGCAGGGAAGAGACCCAGTACTTC.

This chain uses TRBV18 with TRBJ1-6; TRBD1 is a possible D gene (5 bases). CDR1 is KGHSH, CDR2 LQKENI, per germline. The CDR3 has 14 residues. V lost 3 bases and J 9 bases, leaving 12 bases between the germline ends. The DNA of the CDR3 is TGTGCCAGCTCACCTTCGGACACCCTTTCACCCCTCCACTTT. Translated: CASSPSDTLSPLHF.

The CDR3 is CASSSKGGNEQFF. CDR3 nucleotides: TGCGCCAGCAGCTCTAAAGGGGGGAATGAGCAGTTCTTC. V usage is TRBV5-1 and J usage is TRBJ2-1; D is perhaps TRBD1 or TRBD2 (6 bases each). The CDR3 runs to 13 residues. Trimming pared 3 bases from V and 7 bases from J, leaving 11 bases between. Germline values: CDR1 SGHRS, CDR2 YFSETQ.

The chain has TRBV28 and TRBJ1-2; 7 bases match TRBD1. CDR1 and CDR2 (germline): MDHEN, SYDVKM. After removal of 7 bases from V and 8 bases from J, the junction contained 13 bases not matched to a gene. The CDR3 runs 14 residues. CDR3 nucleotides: TGTGCCAGCACCGCGCCCGGGACAGAGAGGGGCTACACCTTC. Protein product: CASTAPGTERGYTF.

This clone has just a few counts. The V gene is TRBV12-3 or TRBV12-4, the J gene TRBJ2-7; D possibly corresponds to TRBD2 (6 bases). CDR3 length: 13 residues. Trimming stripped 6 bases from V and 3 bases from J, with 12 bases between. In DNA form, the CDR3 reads TGTGCCAGCAGGATAGCAGCGGGCTACGAGCAGTACTTC. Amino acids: CASRIAAGYEQYF.

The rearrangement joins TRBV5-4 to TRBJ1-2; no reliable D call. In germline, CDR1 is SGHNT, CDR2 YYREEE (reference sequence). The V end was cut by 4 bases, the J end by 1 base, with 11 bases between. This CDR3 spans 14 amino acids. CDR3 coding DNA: TGTGCCAGCAGCCGGGAGTATAGTAACTATGGCTACACCTTC. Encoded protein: CASSREYSNYGYTF.

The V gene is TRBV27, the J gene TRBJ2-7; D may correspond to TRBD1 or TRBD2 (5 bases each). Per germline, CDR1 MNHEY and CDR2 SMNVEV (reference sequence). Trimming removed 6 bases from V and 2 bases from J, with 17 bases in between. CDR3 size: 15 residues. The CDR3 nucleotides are TGTGCCAGCAGCCCGACGGGACGGCTTACCTACGAGCAGTACTTC. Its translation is CASSPTGRLTYEQYF.

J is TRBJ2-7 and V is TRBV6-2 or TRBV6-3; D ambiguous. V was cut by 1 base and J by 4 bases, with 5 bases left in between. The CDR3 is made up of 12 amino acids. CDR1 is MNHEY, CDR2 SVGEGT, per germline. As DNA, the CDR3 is TGTGCCAGCAGTTACTACCATTACGAGCAGTACTTC. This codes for CASSYYHYEQYF.